This T cell receptor beta chain was observed in a study of response to subunit inactivated influenza vaccine. TCRdb reanalysed the RT-PCR reads using MiXCR and keeps one entry per CDR3 protein. The sample includes a few hundred thousand distinct CDR3 sequences, 10% to 11% of them seen just once. CDR1 and CDR2 (germline): SGHRS, YFSETQ. Trimming took 0 bases from V and 4 from J, leaving 19 bases between them. The CDR3 is made up of 17 amino acids. This sequence originates from a man in his fifties who received an inactivated influenza vaccine. The J gene is TRBJ2-5, the V gene TRBV5-1, with D possibly TRBD1 on 6 matching bases. This material consisted of PBMCs from blood, taken about 6 weeks after vaccination. CDR3 in DNA: TGCGCCAGCAGCTTGGATGGGCGTCCAGGGGCGGTAGAGACCCAGTACTTC. Protein: CASSLDGRPGAVETQYF.